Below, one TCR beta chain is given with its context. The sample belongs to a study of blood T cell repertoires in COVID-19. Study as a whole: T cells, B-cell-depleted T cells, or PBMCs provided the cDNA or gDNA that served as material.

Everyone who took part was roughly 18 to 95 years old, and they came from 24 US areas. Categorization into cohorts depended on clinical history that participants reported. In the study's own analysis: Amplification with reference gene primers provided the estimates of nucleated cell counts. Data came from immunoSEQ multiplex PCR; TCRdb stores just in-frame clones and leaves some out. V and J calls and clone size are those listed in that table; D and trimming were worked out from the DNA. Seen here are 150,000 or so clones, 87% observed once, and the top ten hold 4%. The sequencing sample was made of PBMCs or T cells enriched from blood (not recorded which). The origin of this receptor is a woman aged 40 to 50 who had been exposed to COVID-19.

In nucleotides, the CDR3 is TGTGCCAGCAGTTCCGGACAGGGGGCGAGCAATGAGCAGTTCTTC. The encoded protein is CASSSGQGASNEQFF. The chain employs TRBV6-2 or TRBV6-3 and TRBJ2-1, with 11 bases that match TRBD1. The CDR3 runs to 15 residues. The ends lost 4 bases at V and 6 bases at J; junction bases unmatched: 5. Looked up from germline, CDR1 is MNHEY and CDR2 is SVGEGT.